This T cell receptor beta chain was observed in a study of blood T cell repertoires in COVID-19. Profiled with immunoSEQ multiplex PCR; TCRdb holds only in-frame clones, not every one. The sample has just over 300,000 clones; around 92% are singletons. Germline loops: CDR1 MNHNY, CDR2 SVGAGI (reference sequence). This CDR3 has 15 amino acids. V lost 6 bases and J lost 7; bases outside the gene matches: 9. The source is a woman younger than 45 with COVID-19, enrolled during active disease. Sequences were obtained from peripheral blood. This chain links TRBV6-6 with TRBJ1-6; 7 bases align to TRBD1. CDR3 sequence reads: CASSPGRGHNSPLHF. The DNA of the CDR3 is TGTGCCAGCAGCCCCGGGAGGGGGCACAATTCACCCCTCCACTTT.